These T cell receptor beta chains were read from a single sample in a study of blood T cell repertoires in COVID-19. Sequenced by immunoSEQ multiplex PCR; TCRdb stores in-frame clones only, minus some. The sample has tens of thousands of clones, over 75% seen once. Input material: peripheral blood. Source of these receptors: a man between 60 and 75 years old with active COVID-19. CDR3s leave out the opening cysteine and the closing phenylalanine or tryptophan.

j_gene: TRBJ2-4; v_gene: TRBV2; CDR3aa: ASSTNRVAKNIQY
j_gene: TRBJ2-1; v_gene: TRBV7-2; CDR3aa: ASSLAVGGYFSYNEQF
j_gene: TRBJ1-2; v_gene: TRBV6-6; CDR3aa: ASEEGAVKNGYT
j_gene: TRBJ2-7; v_gene: TRBV7-2; CDR3aa: ASSSRSGPYEQY
j_gene: TRBJ1-1; v_gene: TRBV5-5; CDR3aa: ASSLYPGQGPNTEAF
j_gene: TRBJ2-7; v_gene: TRBV5-1; CDR3aa: ASSPTAGGSYEQY
j_gene: TRBJ1-3; v_gene: TRBV5-8; CDR3aa: ASSGQGYGNTIY
j_gene: TRBJ2-1; v_gene: TRBV4-3; CDR3aa: ASSQGLAGVREQF
j_gene: TRBJ2-7; v_gene: TRBV27; CDR3aa: ASSPEDRATYEQY
j_gene: TRBJ1-6; v_gene: TRBV9; CDR3aa: ASSRSPDSRNSPLH
j_gene: TRBJ2-1; v_gene: TRBV4-2; CDR3aa: ASSPGYNEQF
j_gene: TRBJ2-2; v_gene: TRBV9; CDR3aa: ASSVGGGATGELF
j_gene: TRBJ2-4; v_gene: TRBV28; CDR3aa: ASSSGTLVNIQY
j_gene: TRBJ2-3; v_gene: TRBV2; CDR3aa: ASRGLAGGTDTQY
j_gene: TRBJ2-5; v_gene: TRBV5-6; CDR3aa: ASSDLAGGETQY
j_gene: TRBJ2-3; v_gene: TRBV30; CDR3aa: AWSPHQGFPDTQY
j_gene: TRBJ2-5; v_gene: TRBV7-2; CDR3aa: ASSDGQLQETQY
j_gene: TRBJ2-7; v_gene: TRBV2; CDR3aa: ASSVGAGPQLGQY
j_gene: TRBJ1-6; v_gene: TRBV2; CDR3aa: ASSRGEYSPLH
j_gene: TRBJ2-1; v_gene: TRBV19; CDR3aa: ASSQKLAGYSYNEQF
j_gene: TRBJ1-5; v_gene: TRBV6-2/TRBV6-3; CDR3aa: ASSPTGGLLRQPQH
j_gene: TRBJ2-1; v_gene: TRBV27; CDR3aa: ASSYHLGNEQF